A selection of T cell receptor beta chains follows, all from one sample in a study of blood T cells in healthy people across ages. TCRdb re-called the 5' RACE reads through MiXCR, storing one row per CDR3 protein. The repertoire holds some 1,000,000 distinct CDR3 sequences, approximately 26% seen once, with around 0.75% in the top ten. These data were also filed under a second study, of T cells of mothers and their children.

Sample: blood. Source of these receptors: a girl aged 2-10 years in good health. Both conserved end residues are part of each CDR3. A D gene is named only where the DNA matches it firmly. The size field is filled for only some rows; it gives once, few, many or a size class.

J gene,V gene,clone size,D gene,CDR3 protein,CDR3 DNA
TRBJ2-7,TRBV7-9,.,TRBD2,CAGSGISDEQYF,TGTGCCGGTAGCGGGATTTCTGACGAGCAGTACTTC
TRBJ2-3,TRBV9,few,.,CASSTRMDPNTDTQYF,TGTGCCAGCAGCACTAGAATGGACCCCAACACAGATACGCAGTATTTT
TRBJ2-7,TRBV12-3/TRBV12-4,.,.,CASSASTHYEQYF,TGTGCCAGCAGTGCGTCAACCCACTACGAGCAGTACTTC
TRBJ2-1,TRBV24-1,few,TRBD2,CATSDLRGGEQFF,TGTGCCACCAGTGATTTGAGGGGAGGGGAGCAGTTCTTC
TRBJ2-2,TRBV29-1,.,TRBD2,CSVASGSLGNTGELFF,TGCAGCGTAGCTAGCGGGAGTTTGGGGAACACCGGGGAGCTGTTTTTT
TRBJ1-1,TRBV7-9,.,.,CASRVGREAFF,TGTGCCAGCAGGGTAGGCCGTGAAGCTTTCTTT
TRBJ1-1,TRBV7-9,.,.,CASSLVGATEAFF,TGTGCCAGCAGCTTAGTCGGGGCCACTGAAGCTTTCTTT
TRBJ1-1,TRBV25-1,few,TRBD1,CASSENPRGRGYEAFF,TGTGCCAGCAGTGAAAACCCCAGGGGGCGGGGATACGAAGCTTTCTTT
TRBJ2-3,TRBV4-2,.,TRBD2,CASSQDRTSGGRATQYF,TGTGCCAGCAGCCAAGATAGGACTAGCGGGGGACGAGCAACGCAGTATTTT
TRBJ1-2,TRBV7-9,.,.,CASSEGTLYGYTF,TGTGCCAGCAGTGAGGGGACATTATACGGCTACACCTTC
TRBJ2-1,TRBV6-1,.,.,CASSERADPYNEQFF,TGTGCCAGCAGTGAAAGAGCGGACCCCTACAATGAGCAGTTCTTC
TRBJ1-1,TRBV7-9,few,TRBD1,CASSLRGGAGAFF,TGTGCCAGCAGCTTGAGAGGGGGCGCAGGAGCTTTCTTT
TRBJ1-5,TRBV4-3,few,.,CASSQGTFGQPQHF,TGCGCCAGCAGCCAGGGGACATTCGGACAGCCCCAGCATTTT
TRBJ1-2,TRBV20-1,few,.,CSARDRVRGDTF,TGCAGTGCTAGAGATCGGGTCAGGGGTGACACCTTC
TRBJ1-1,TRBV29-1,few,TRBD1,CSAGQGKNTEAFF,TGCAGCGCTGGACAGGGGAAGAACACTGAAGCTTTCTTT
TRBJ2-3,TRBV20-1,.,TRBD2,CSAPGGPTDTQYF,TGCAGTGCGCCGGGGGGGCCCACAGATACGCAGTATTTT
TRBJ2-7,TRBV20-1,few,TRBD2,CSALAAGIGGSREQYF,TGCAGTGCCCTAGCGGCGGGGATAGGTGGTTCGCGCGAGCAGTACTTC